The 13 T cell receptor beta chains below were found in one sample sequenced in a study of blood T cell repertoires in COVID-19. Libraries were prepared by immunoSEQ multiplex PCR; TCRdb keeps only in-frame clonotypes and omits some of them. The sample lists around 250,000 clones, about 85% occurring once. The sequencing sample was made of peripheral blood. These receptors came from a man between 18 and 35 years old with active or convalescent COVID-19.

This clone was counted a single time. The rearrangement uses TRBV2 and TRBJ1-6; the match to TRBD1 covers 7 bases. In germline, CDR1 is SNHLY, CDR2 FYNNEI. This CDR3 is 13 amino acids long. V shed 9 bases and J 8 bases; nucleotides not matched to a gene: 7. CDR3: CASREQGYSPLHF. The DNA for the CDR3 is TGTGCCAGTCGTGAACAGGGGTATTCACCCCTCCACTTT.

The genes are TRBV9 and TRBJ1-2; no firm D call. CDR3 length: 14 residues. Germline CDR1 is SGDLS and CDR2 is YYNGEE. The V and J ends lost 0 bases and 7 bases respectively, with 13 bases between them. Written as DNA, the CDR3 is TGTGCCAGCAGCGTAGTGGGCCGTAACGGTGGCTACACCTTC. Its protein product is CASSVVGRNGGYTF.

This clone has only one observation. J is TRBJ2-6 and V is TRBV9; no firm D call. Trimming shortened V by 1 base and J by 2 bases, and 4 bases separated the two germline ends. Germline V CDR1 and CDR2: SGDLS, YYNGEE. The CDR3 has 14 amino acids. In DNA, the CDR3 is TGTGCCAGCAGCGTACACACTGGGGCCAACGTCCTGACTTTC. Translating gives CASSVHTGANVLTF. Together with reference TRBV9 and TRBJ2-6, the CDR3 gives the full variable domain: DSGVTQTPKHLITATGQRVTLRCSPRSGDLSVYWYQQSLDQGLQFLIQYYNGEERAKGNILERFSAQQFPDLHSELNLSSLELGDSALYFCASSVHTGANVLTFGAGSRLTVL.

The rearrangement uses TRBV29-1 and TRBJ2-7, with D unresolved. Germline CDR1 SQVTM, CDR2 ANQGSEA. Trimming stripped 3 bases from V and 7 bases from J, with 22 bases between. The CDR3 loop spans 15 amino acids. In DNA form, the CDR3 reads TGCAGCGTTGAGTCCACTCGGTCTCAACCGCGGGAGCAGTACTTC. This codes for CSVESTRSQPREQYF.

The chain links TRBV3-1 (or the pseudogene TRBV3-2) to TRBJ2-6; D gene uncertain. The V and J ends lost 6 bases and 1 base respectively, with 4 bases between them. This CDR3 is built from 13 residues. Per the germline V gene, CDR1 is LGHDT and CDR2 is YNNKEL (reference sequence). DNA of the CDR3: TGTGCCAGCAGTCATTCTGGGGCCAACGTCCTGACTTTC. Its protein is CASSHSGANVLTF.

This clone occurred a few times. The chain combines TRBV6-5 with TRBJ1-2; 8 nucleotides agree with TRBD1. This CDR3 is 14 amino acids long. Germline-derived CDR1 and CDR2 are MNHEY and SVGAGI. Trimming removed 6 bases from V and 8 bases from J; junction bases left unmatched: 11. CDR3 bases: TGTGCCAGCAGGTCCAGGGGGCAAAGGGGCGGCTACACCTTC. Its translation: CASRSRGQRGGYTF.

The V gene is TRBV11-2, the J gene TRBJ2-1, with a weak D call TRBD1 (5 bases). The CDR3 has 13 residues. Per the germline V gene, CDR1 is SGHAT and CDR2 is FQNNGV. Trimming cost V 5 bases and J 5 bases, with 10 bases left between them. CDR3 nucleotide sequence: TGTGCCAGCAGCCCAGACAGTAACAATGAGCAGTTCTTC. It codes for CASSPDSNNEQFF.

V gene TRBV2 combines with J gene TRBJ1-4, with D possibly TRBD1 on 6 matching bases. CDR1 and CDR2 from the germline V gene are SNHLY and FYNNEI. V was trimmed by 8 bases and J by 8 bases, leaving 18 bases between them. This CDR3 spans 14 amino acids. This CDR3 is CASGAQGRLEKLFF. CDR3 nucleotide sequence: TGTGCCAGCGGGGCACAGGGACGTTTGGAAAAACTGTTTTTT.

This clone has just a few counts. The chain employs TRBV18 and TRBJ1-4, with TRBD1 matching 7 bases. The CDR3 sequence is 13 residues long. Germline V gene data show CDR1 as KGHSH and CDR2 as LQKENI. V dropped 3 bases and J dropped 6; count of bases not matched to a gene: 1. The CDR3 nucleotides are TGTGCCAGCTCACCTCAGGGGGATGAAAAACTGTTTTTT. Translation: CASSPQGDEKLFF.

The rearrangement joins TRBV7-9 to TRBJ1-1, with D possibly being TRBD1 (5 bases). From germline, CDR1 is SEHNR and CDR2 FQNEAQ (reference sequence). Trimming pared 7 bases from V and 3 bases from J, leaving 15 bases between. This CDR3 has 14 residues. The chain's CDR3 is CASTFNWGDTEAFF. CDR3 sequence (DNA): TGTGCCAGCACTTTTAATTGGGGGGACACTGAAGCTTTCTTT.

V and J are TRBV6-5 and TRBJ1-6; 9 bases match TRBD1. CDR3 length: 15 amino acids. The germline V gene encodes CDR1 MNHEY and CDR2 SVGAGI. V trimming: 7 bases; J trimming: 3 bases; junction bases outside the gene matches: 4. Written as DNA, the CDR3 is TGTGCCAGCAAGTGGGGACAGGGCTATAATTCACCCCTCCACTTT. Protein sequence: CASKWGQGYNSPLHF.

J is TRBJ2-1 and V is TRBV11-2; D gene uncertain. The length of the CDR3 is 18 residues. CDR1 and CDR2 (germline): SGHAT, FQNNGV. V lost 1 base, J lost 0 bases, and 16 bases lay in between. CDR3 protein: CASSLGVSGTSSYNEQFF. CDR3 coding DNA: TGTGCCAGCAGCTTAGGTGTTTCAGGAACAAGCTCCTACAATGAGCAGTTCTTC.

Notes on this clone: Other DNA sequences in the sample encode the same CDR3. This chain joins TRBV9 and TRBJ1-5; D gene unclear. This CDR3 is 13 amino acids long. V lost 1 base, J lost 5 bases, and 7 bases lay in between. Germline CDR1 SGDLS, CDR2 YYNGEE. CDR3 in amino acids: CASSVSPDQPQHF. The CDR3 DNA reads as TGTGCCAGCAGCGTATCCCCAGATCAGCCCCAGCATTTT.